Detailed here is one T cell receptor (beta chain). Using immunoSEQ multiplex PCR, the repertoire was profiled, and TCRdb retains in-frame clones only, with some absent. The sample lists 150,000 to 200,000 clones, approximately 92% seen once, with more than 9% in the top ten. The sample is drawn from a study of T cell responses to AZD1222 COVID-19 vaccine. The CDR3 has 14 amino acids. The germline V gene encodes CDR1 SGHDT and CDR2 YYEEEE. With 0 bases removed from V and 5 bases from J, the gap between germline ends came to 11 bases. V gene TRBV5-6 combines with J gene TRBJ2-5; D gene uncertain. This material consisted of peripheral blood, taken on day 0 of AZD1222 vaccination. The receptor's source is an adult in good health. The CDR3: CASSLVLGSETQYF. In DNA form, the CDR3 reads TGTGCCAGCAGCTTGGTTCTGGGCTCGGAGACCCAGTACTTC.